Listed below are T cell receptor beta chains from one sample, sequenced in a study of T-cell reconstitution after alpha-beta-depleted transplantation in children. Each CDR3 protein gets one entry after TCRdb re-called the PCR reads with MiXCR. The table has 300,000 or so distinct CDR3 sequences, almost 10% seen once; the top ten hold around 10%. Sequencing was performed on PBMCs from the stem cell graft donor, taken from the stem cell graft. These receptors originate from a human donor who donated a stem cell graft to a child with SCID. Both conserved end residues are part of each CDR3. A D gene is named only where the DNA matches it firmly. Size values are once, few and many counts, or a class for expanded clones, and some rows have none.

len	d_gene	abundance	v_gene	j_gene	CDR3nt	CDR3aa
17	-	-	TRBV21-1	TRBJ2-3	TGTGCCAACAGCCCCCAGAGGGGGCGATGCAGCACAGATACGCAGTATTTT	CANSPQRGRCSTDTQYF
14	-	-	TRBV11-1	TRBJ1-1	TGTGCCAGCAGCTTAGTGACGGGGTCCTCTGAAGCTTTCTTT	CASSLVTGSSEAFF
15	TRBD1	few	TRBV12-3/TRBV12-4	TRBJ1-2	TGTGCCAGCAGTTTTAACTCAGGGGGCTTCTATGGCTACACCTTC	CASSFNSGGFYGYTF
17	TRBD2	few	TRBV2	TRBJ2-1	TGTGCCAGCAGCGAGGGCCCTAGCGGGGGTTTCTACAATGAGCAGTTCTTC	CASSEGPSGGFYNEQFF
14	-	-	TRBV6-1	TRBJ2-3	TGTGCCAGCAGGCCCCAAGTCTACACAGATACGCAGTATTTT	CASRPQVYTDTQYF
14	-	many	TRBV27	TRBJ2-5	TGTGCCAGCAGTTTGAGGGGATTCGCAGAGACCCAGTACTTC	CASSLRGFAETQYF
14	TRBD1	few	TRBV11-2	TRBJ1-2	TGTGCCAGCAGCAGTTCAGGGGGCGCCTATGGCTACACCTTC	CASSSSGGAYGYTF
15	-	-	TRBV12-3/TRBV12-4	TRBJ1-3	TGTGCCAGCAGTTTAGGGTGCAGGAGTGGAAACACCATATATTTT	CASSLGCRSGNTIYF
12	-	-	TRBV7-8	TRBJ1-2	TGTGCCAGCAGCCCCCCGGCCGGGCGCTACACCTTC	CASSPPAGRYTF
15	-	-	TRBV18	TRBJ2-4	TGTGCCAGCTCACCACCACAGCTAGCCAAAAACATTCAGTACTTC	CASSPPQLAKNIQYF
15	TRBD2	few	TRBV4-1	TRBJ2-1	TGCGCCAGCAGCCAAGAGAAACTAGCGTCCGATGAGCAGTTCTTC	CASSQEKLASDEQFF
15	-	-	TRBV7-9	TRBJ1-2	TGTGCCAGCAGCCCCCAGGATCGGAACGCTTATGGCTACACCTTC	CASSPQDRNAYGYTF
13	TRBD1	-	TRBV7-9	TRBJ2-4	TGTGCCAGCAGCTTAGCGGCAGGGACAGTTCAGTACTTC	CASSLAAGTVQYF
15	-	many	TRBV20-1	TRBJ1-6	TGCAGTGCTAGGCGGGGGTCCTCCTATAATTCACCCCTCCACTTT	CSARRGSSYNSPLHF
15	-	-	TRBV6-5	TRBJ2-7	TGTGCCAGCAGTTACGGCTGGGGAGGAGCGTACGAGCAGTACTTC	CASSYGWGGAYEQYF
14	-	few	TRBV5-1	TRBJ1-2	TGCGCCAGCAGCTTGGTTCAGGGAGGCAATGGCTACACCTTC	CASSLVQGGNGYTF
14	-	many	TRBV4-1	TRBJ2-3	TGCGCCAGCAGCCAGGCCTCCTGGACAGATACGCAGTATTTT	CASSQASWTDTQYF
15	-	few	TRBV20-1	TRBJ2-3	TGCAGTGCTAGAGATCGATCGGGGAGCGGGGATACGCAGTATTTT	CSARDRSGSGDTQYF
14	-	few	TRBV5-1	TRBJ1-2	TGCGCCAGCAGCTTTGGGGGTAATGACTATGGCTACACCTTC	CASSFGGNDYGYTF
18	TRBD1	-	TRBV11-1	TRBJ1-1	TGTGCCAGCAGCCGACCGACAGGGGGCATAATTGGGGACACTGAAGCTTTCTTT	CASSRPTGGIIGDTEAFF
14	TRBD1	few	TRBV6-2/TRBV6-3	TRBJ2-1	TGTGCCAGCAAACGGGGAACAGGGGACAATGAGCAGTTCTTC	CASKRGTGDNEQFF
13	TRBD1	few	TRBV7-2	TRBJ1-1	TGTGCCAGCAGTCCAACAGGGGCCACTGAAGCTTTCTTT	CASSPTGATEAFF
16	-	many	TRBV7-6	TRBJ1-3	TGTGCCAGCAGCTTTACGGCGGCCGACTCTGGAAACACCATATATTTT	CASSFTAADSGNTIYF
15	-	few	TRBV15	TRBJ1-1	TGTGCCACCAGCAGAGTGGCAGGGGAGAACACTGAAGCTTTCTTT	CATSRVAGENTEAFF
17	TRBD2	-	TRBV5-1	TRBJ2-1	TGCGCCAGCAGCAGGGGACTAGCGGTAACTGGTTACAATGAGCAGTTCTTC	CASSRGLAVTGYNEQFF
16	-	few	TRBV7-9	TRBJ1-1	TGTGCCAGCAGCTATATTCGGGTCCGGATGAACACTGAAGCTTTCTTT	CASSYIRVRMNTEAFF
12	-	few	TRBV29-1	TRBJ2-7	TGCAGCGTTGGGGCGGCTTCCTACGAGCAGTACTTC	CSVGAASYEQYF
14	-	few	TRBV12-3/TRBV12-4	TRBJ1-2	TGTGCCAGCGCGGACAGTAGTCGTAACTATGGCTACACCTTC	CASADSSRNYGYTF
11	-	many	TRBV27	TRBJ2-3	TGTGCCAGCAGCAGCGGGGATACGCAGTATTTT	CASSSGDTQYF
14	-	few	TRBV14	TRBJ1-2	TGTGCCAGCAGCCAAAGACGTTGGGAAGGTGGCTACACCTTC	CASSQRRWEGGYTF
15	-	few	TRBV5-1	TRBJ1-5	TGCGCCAGCAGCCCCGGCAGCAATAGCAATCAGCCCCAGCATTTT	CASSPGSNSNQPQHF
16	-	-	TRBV18	TRBJ2-7	TGTGCCAGCTCACCCCTCTCGAGTCAGGGGTCCTACGAGCAGTACTTC	CASSPLSSQGSYEQYF
17	-	-	TRBV6-1	TRBJ2-6	TGTGCCAGCGGCGTCTGGAGGGGGACATACGGGGCCAACGTCCTGACTTTC	CASGVWRGTYGANVLTF
15	-	-	TRBV20-1	TRBJ1-5	TGCAGTGCCCTTCCCCGACAGAATAGCAATCAGCCCCAGCATTTT	CSALPRQNSNQPQHF
14	-	few	TRBV5-1	TRBJ2-7	TGCGCCAGCATGCTCCCCGATGCTTCCTACGAGCAGTACTTC	CASMLPDASYEQYF
12	TRBD1	many	TRBV6-1	TRBJ1-1	TGTGCCAGCAACAGGGGCGGACCTGAAGCTTTCTTT	CASNRGGPEAFF
11	-	many	TRBV14	TRBJ2-7	TGTGCCAGCAGCCACTCTGGGGAGCAGTACTTC	CASSHSGEQYF
14	-	few	TRBV7-9	TRBJ2-3	TGTGCCAGCAGCCCGCGGAGGTTGACAGATACGCAGTATTTT	CASSPRRLTDTQYF
15	TRBD2	-	TRBV6-5	TRBJ2-3	TGTGCCAGCAGCGGGACTAGCGGGGTCACAGATACGCAGTATTTT	CASSGTSGVTDTQYF